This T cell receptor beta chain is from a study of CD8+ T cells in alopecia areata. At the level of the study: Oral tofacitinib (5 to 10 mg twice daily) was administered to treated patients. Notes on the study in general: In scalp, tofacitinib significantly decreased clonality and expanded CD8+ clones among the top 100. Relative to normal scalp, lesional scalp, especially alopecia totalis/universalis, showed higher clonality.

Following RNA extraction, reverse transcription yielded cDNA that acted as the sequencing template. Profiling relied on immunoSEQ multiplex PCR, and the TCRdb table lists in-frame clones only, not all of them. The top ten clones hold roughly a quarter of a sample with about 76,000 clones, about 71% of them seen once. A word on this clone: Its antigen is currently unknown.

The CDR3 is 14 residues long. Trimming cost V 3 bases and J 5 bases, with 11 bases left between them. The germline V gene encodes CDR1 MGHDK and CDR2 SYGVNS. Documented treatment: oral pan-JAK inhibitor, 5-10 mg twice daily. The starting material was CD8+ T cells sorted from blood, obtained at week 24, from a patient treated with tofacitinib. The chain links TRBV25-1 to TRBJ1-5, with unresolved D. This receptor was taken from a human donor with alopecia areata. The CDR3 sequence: CASSDPGSYQPQHF. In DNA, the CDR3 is TGTGCCAGCAGTGATCCCGGGTCCTATCAGCCCCAGCATTTT.